This entry lists 28 T cell receptor beta chains sequenced from one sample in a study of blood T cell repertoires in COVID-19. Clones were sequenced by immunoSEQ multiplex PCR, and TCRdb holds only the in-frame ones, with some missing. There are about 250,000 clones in the sample; around nine tenths occur only once, and 1.5% to 2% lies in the top ten. The sample consisted of peripheral blood. Every receptor here comes from a woman aged 55-75 years who had recovered from COVID-19.

The rearrangement links TRBV20-1 to TRBJ1-2, with D hard to call. Germline V gene sequence: CDR1 DFQATT, CDR2 SNEGSKA (reference sequence). The CDR3 is 10 amino acids. Trimming stripped 5 bases from V and 3 bases from J, with 4 bases between. CDR3 coding DNA: TGCAGTGCTCCTTACTATGGCTACACCTTC. Translating gives CSAPYYGYTF.

The count of this clone is one. The rearrangement joins TRBV5-8 to TRBJ1-2; D not certain. The CDR3 extends over 12 amino acids. V lost 4 bases and J 4 bases, leaving 8 bases between the germline ends. Germline V lookup: CDR1 SGHTS, CDR2 YDEGEE. The CDR3 region is CASSGPGYGYTF. In DNA form, the CDR3 reads TGTGCCAGCAGCGGGCCAGGCTATGGCTACACCTTC. Full variable domain (missing parts from reference TRBV5-8 and TRBJ1-2): EAGVTQSPTHLIKTRGQQATLRCSPISGHTSVYWYQQALGLGLQFLLWYDEGEERNRGNFPPRFSGRQFPNYSSELNVNALELEDSALYLCASSGPGYGYTFGSGTRLTVV.

The chain links TRBV18 to TRBJ1-6, with D hard to call. Germline CDR1 and CDR2: KGHSH and LQKENI. The CDR3 loop spans 13 amino acids. The germline V and J ends were trimmed by 8 bases and 9 bases, with 14 bases remaining between them. The CDR3 DNA reads TGTGCCAGCATTTCCGAGGCTGGTTCACCCCTCCACTTT. Its translation: CASISEAGSPLHF.

The chain uses TRBV28 and TRBJ2-7; TRBD1 agrees at 10 bases. The germline gives CDR1 MDHEN, CDR2 SYDVKM. This CDR3 comprises 15 residues. With 4 bases clipped from V and 1 base from J, the junction kept 4 bases outside the gene matches. CDR3 DNA: TGTGCCAGCAGTTCTTGGACAGGGGGATCCTACGAGCAGTACTTC. Amino acid sequence: CASSSWTGGSYEQYF.

V usage is TRBV11-2 and J usage is TRBJ2-3; 10 bases agree with TRBD2. Germline CDR1 and CDR2: SGHAT and FQNNGV. V lost 0 bases and J lost 4; bases outside the gene matches: 4. This CDR3 is built from 16 residues. CDR3 bases: TGTGCCAGCAGCTTAGATTCGAGCGGGGGGGCAGATACGCAGTATTTT. Translating it yields CASSLDSSGGADTQYF.

A single count supports this clone. This rearrangement joins TRBV7-2 to TRBJ2-5, with 9 bases matching TRBD1. CDR3 size: 14 residues. The germline CDR1 and CDR2 sequences are SGHTA and FQGNSA. V shed 2 bases, J shed 5 bases, and the junction held 3 bases outside the gene matches. The CDR3 coding sequence is TGTGCCAGCAGCTTAAGGACAGGGGATGAGACCCAGTACTTC. This gives the protein CASSLRTGDETQYF.

J is TRBJ2-2 and V is TRBV4-1, with D possibly matching TRBD1 (7 bases). Germline CDR1 MGHRA, CDR2 YSYEKL. The ends were cut back, 3 bases at V and 4 bases at J, with 18 bases in the middle. The CDR3 runs to 17 residues. CDR3 region: CASSHLGGQRGTGELFF. The CDR3 bases are TGCGCCAGCAGCCATTTGGGGGGACAGAGGGGCACCGGGGAGCTGTTTTTT.

This chain uses TRBV19 with TRBJ1-1, with TRBD1 matching over 7 bases. Germline CDR1 and CDR2: LNHDA and SQIVND (reference sequence). The ends lost 3 bases at V and 6 bases at J; junction bases unmatched: 7. The CDR3 covers 14 residues. CDR3 amino acids: CASSITGVQPEAFF. CDR3 DNA sequence: TGTGCCAGTAGTATTACAGGGGTTCAACCTGAAGCTTTCTTT.

V is TRBV25-1 and J is TRBJ1-2, with 8 bases identical to TRBD1. This CDR3 region has 13 residues. V gave up 6 bases and J gave up 8 bases; unmatched junction bases: 8. The V gene's germline CDR1 is MGHDK and CDR2 SYGVNS. In DNA, the CDR3 is TGTGCCAGCAGCCTCGGACAGGGTTGGGGCTACACCTTC. Its translation: CASSLGQGWGYTF.

This clone has just one count. At the DNA level, this CDR3 is encoded by other sequences in the same sample as well. The chain employs TRBV5-1 and TRBJ1-2; no clear D. The CDR3 consists of 13 residues. CDR1 is SGHRS and CDR2 is YFSETQ in the germline V gene. Trimming cost V 0 bases and J 3 bases, with 6 bases left between them. The CDR3 DNA follows: TGCGCCAGCAGCTTGGCAGGTTACTATGGCTACACCTTC. This translates into CASSLAGYYGYTF.

The V call is TRBV5-4, the J call TRBJ2-1; 10 bases map to TRBD1. J gave up 9 bases and V 4 bases, and 10 bases lay outside the gene matches. The CDR3 totals 15 residues. Germline V gene sequence: CDR1 SGHNT, CDR2 YYREEE (reference sequence). The CDR3 nucleotides are TGTGCCAGCAGCCTACCCGGGACAGGGGTGACTGAGCAGTTCTTC. Its protein is CASSLPGTGVTEQFF.

The table lists this clone with a count of one. The rearrangement links TRBV2 to TRBJ1-4, with 8 positions matching TRBD1. V lost 6 bases to trimming and J lost 2 bases; unmatched junction nucleotides: 5. The CDR3 contains 15 residues. Germline assignment: CDR1 SNHLY and CDR2 FYNNEI. The CDR3 region is CASRMDRATNEKLFF. The CDR3 DNA reads as TGTGCCAGCAGAATGGACAGGGCGACTAATGAAAAACTGTTTTTT.

The chain uses TRBV25-1 and TRBJ1-1; D gene unclear. This CDR3 contains 8 residues. Germline CDR1 reads MGHDK; CDR2 reads SYGVNS. CDR3 residues: CALTEAFF. The CDR3 region has the DNA TGTGCTCTAACTGAAGCTTTCTTT.

The genes are TRBV28 and TRBJ2-6; a possible D gene is TRBD2 (6 bases). The germline CDR1 and CDR2 sequences are MDHEN and SYDVKM. The V gene lost 4 bases and the J gene lost 2 bases, with 15 bases spanning the gap. This CDR3 is built from 17 residues. The CDR3 protein is CASSWLVGGTGANVLTF. The DNA of the CDR3 is TGTGCCAGCAGTTGGTTGGTGGGGGGAACTGGGGCCAACGTCCTGACTTTC. Variable domain in full (rest from reference TRBV28 and TRBJ2-6): DVKVTQSSRYLVKRTGEKVFLECVQDMDHENMFWYRQDPGLGLRLIYFSYDVKMKEKGDIPEGYSVSREKKERFSLILESASTNQTSMYLCASSWLVGGTGANVLTFGAGSRLTVL.

This clone appeared once. For the CDR3, the DNA is TGTGCCACCAGTCATGGACAGGGTCAGAGGGGCTATGGCTACACCTTC. Amino acids: CATSHGQGQRGYGYTF. The chain combines TRBV24-1 with TRBJ1-2; 8 bases fit TRBD1. Germline CDR1 KGHDR, CDR2 SFDVKD. The CDR3 is made up of 16 amino acids. V dropped 6 bases and J dropped 4; count of bases not matched to a gene: 12.

The V gene is TRBV11-3, the J gene TRBJ2-2; 7 nucleotides align to TRBD1. V was pared by 2 bases and J by 5 bases, with 8 bases of the junction left unmatched. The CDR3 spans 16 residues. CDR1 is SGHNT and CDR2 is YENEEA in the germline V gene. As DNA, the CDR3 is TGTGCCAGCAGCTTAACAGGGGCTGTGGAGACCGGGGAGCTGTTTTTT. It specifies CASSLTGAVETGELFF.

The genes are TRBV7-3 and TRBJ1-1, with 9 bases fitting TRBD1. CDR3 length: 15 residues. The ends lost 5 bases at V and 6 bases at J; junction bases unmatched: 10. The germline CDR1 and CDR2 sequences are SGHTA and FQGTGA. The CDR3 spells CASSQLTGGGSEAFF. The CDR3 DNA reads TGTGCCAGCAGCCAGCTAACAGGGGGCGGGTCTGAAGCTTTCTTT.

The chain links TRBV7-8 to TRBJ2-1, with 7 bases that match TRBD1. This CDR3 comprises 16 residues. Per the germline V gene, CDR1 is SGHVS and CDR2 is FQNEAQ. V lost 2 bases, J lost 8 bases, and 12 bases stayed unmatched. CDR3 nucleotide sequence: TGTGCCAGCAGCTTACGGTTCGAGACAGGGTTCGATGAGCAGTTCTTC. Encoded protein: CASSLRFETGFDEQFF.

This clone turned up a few times. The gene calls are TRBV12-3 or TRBV12-4 and TRBJ2-2; D unclear. V was clipped by 11 bases and J by 5 bases, with 12 bases between them. This CDR3 has 12 residues. The CDR3 DNA reads as TGTGCCTCCACGTCTAGGACCGGGGAGCTGTTTTTT. Translated, it gives CASTSRTGELFF.

The chain joins TRBV18 to TRBJ1-4; D is unresolved. With 3 bases removed from V and 3 bases from J, the gap between germline ends came to 14 bases. The CDR3 is 16 amino acids. CDR1 and CDR2 (germline): KGHSH, LQKENI. For the CDR3, the DNA is TGTGCCAGCTCACCGTCAATCGGGAACGCTAATGAAAAACTGTTTTTT. It codes for CASSPSIGNANEKLFF.

This clone appeared a few times. This chain uses TRBV7-2 with TRBJ2-7; the D gene is possibly TRBD1 (5 bases). In germline, CDR1 is SGHTA, CDR2 FQGNSA. This CDR3 spans 14 amino acids. Trimming shortened V by 2 bases and J by 2 bases, and 10 bases separated the two germline ends. The CDR3 DNA follows: TGTGCCAGCAGCTTACTGGGGCGGACCTACGAGCAGTACTTC. It translates to CASSLLGRTYEQYF.

The chain has TRBV5-1 and TRBJ1-6; tentative D call: TRBD1 (6 bases). The germline V gene encodes CDR1 SGHRS and CDR2 YFSETQ. V dropped 0 bases and J dropped 7 bases, with 8 bases sitting between them. The CDR3 runs 14 residues. The CDR3 region is CASSLDRENSPLHF. In DNA, the CDR3 is TGCGCCAGCAGCTTGGACAGGGAAAATTCACCCCTCCACTTT. The complete variable domain, with remaining parts taken from reference TRBV5-1 and TRBJ1-6, reads KAGVTQTPRYLIKTRGQQVTLSCSPISGHRSVSWYQQTPGQGLQFLFEYFSETQRNKGNFPGRFSGRQFSNSRSEMNVSTLELGDSALYLCASSLDRENSPLHFGNGTRLTVT.

The rearrangement joins TRBV28 to TRBJ1-6, with D unresolved. Germline V CDR1 and CDR2: MDHEN, SYDVKM. The CDR3 consists of 14 residues. Trimming left V 7 bases short and J 7 bases short, with 14 bases between. The CDR3, as DNA: TGTGCCAGCAATCTGGGAGTTAAGAATTCACCCCTCCACTTT. Its protein product is CASNLGVKNSPLHF.

The chain joins TRBV6-2 or TRBV6-3 to TRBJ2-2, with D possibly matching TRBD2 (7 bases). The CDR3 consists of 18 residues. Germline V gene sequence: CDR1 MNHEY, CDR2 SVGEGT. V was trimmed by 5 bases and J by 2 bases, leaving 21 bases between them. The CDR3 reads CASSGQISGLPNTGELFF. In nucleotides, the CDR3 is TGTGCCAGCAGTGGACAGATTTCGGGACTACCAAACACCGGGGAGCTGTTTTTT.

The gene calls are TRBV7-2 and TRBJ2-1; TRBD2 agrees at 15 bases. The V gene's germline CDR1 is SGHTA and CDR2 FQGNSA. J was trimmed by 9 bases and V by 6 bases; bases with no gene match: 9. This CDR3 is built from 16 residues. As DNA, the CDR3 is TGTGCCAGCAGACCCCGGACTAGCGGGGGGGCGGTTGAGCAGTTCTTC. The encoded protein is CASRPRTSGGAVEQFF.

The V and J genes are TRBV11-2 and TRBJ1-2; D is unresolved. CDR1 SGHAT and CDR2 FQNNGV come from the germline V gene. Deletions cut 5 bases from V and 0 bases from J, with 13 bases between. This CDR3 comprises 15 residues. The CDR3 sequence: CASSPAGSPNYGYTF. The CDR3 DNA is TGTGCCAGCAGCCCGGCGGGGAGTCCTAACTATGGCTACACCTTC.

The chain recombines TRBV6-6 with TRBJ2-7; D not certain. The V end was cut by 2 bases, the J end by 3 bases, with 5 bases between. This CDR3 contains 12 residues. Germline values: CDR1 MNHNY, CDR2 SVGAGI (reference sequence). The CDR3 sequence: CASSYANYEQYF. CDR3 sequence (DNA): TGTGCCAGCAGTTACGCGAACTACGAGCAGTACTTC.

The chain links TRBV14 to TRBJ1-2, with D unresolved. From germline, CDR1 is SGHDN and CDR2 FVKESK. V was pared by 0 bases and J by 3 bases, with 2 bases between. The CDR3 sequence is 12 residues long. The DNA of the CDR3 is TGTGCCAGCAGCCAAGACTACTATGGCTACACCTTC. The encoded protein is CASSQDYYGYTF.